This T cell receptor (beta chain) was captured in a study of T cell repertoires in cytomegalovirus infection. Study as a whole: Recently described HLA-C-restricted plus well-studied HLA-B-restricted CMV epitopes were used. Public signatures in TCR beta pointed to CMV infection and matching HLA type.

Regarding this clonotype: The antigen is undetermined.

Each CDR3 protein gets one entry after TCRdb re-called the reads with MiXCR. The table includes more than 95,000 distinct CDR3 sequences, more than 25% detected once. In germline, CDR1 is MNHEY, CDR2 SMNVEV (reference sequence). The CDR3 is made up of 14 amino acids. V lost 5 bases to trimming and J lost 0 bases; unmatched junction nucleotides: 2. Study-level findings and limits: HLA-C-restricted CMV clonotypes gave the most frequent clonotype in two of eight donors. Identification of carriers of CMV plus the relevant HLA was performed using cumulative public TCR beta family frequency.

The chain carries TRBV27 and TRBJ1-1; 8 bases are a match to TRBD1. The receptor comes from a human donor in good health (CMV status not recorded). Some clones in this sample may be carry-over from other donors' samples. Sample: CD8+ T cells from cultured PBMCs, taken from culture after CMV antigen stimulation. The CDR3: CASSLQGVNTEAFF. Written as DNA, the CDR3 is TGTGCCAGCAGTCTACAGGGGGTGAACACTGAAGCTTTCTTT.